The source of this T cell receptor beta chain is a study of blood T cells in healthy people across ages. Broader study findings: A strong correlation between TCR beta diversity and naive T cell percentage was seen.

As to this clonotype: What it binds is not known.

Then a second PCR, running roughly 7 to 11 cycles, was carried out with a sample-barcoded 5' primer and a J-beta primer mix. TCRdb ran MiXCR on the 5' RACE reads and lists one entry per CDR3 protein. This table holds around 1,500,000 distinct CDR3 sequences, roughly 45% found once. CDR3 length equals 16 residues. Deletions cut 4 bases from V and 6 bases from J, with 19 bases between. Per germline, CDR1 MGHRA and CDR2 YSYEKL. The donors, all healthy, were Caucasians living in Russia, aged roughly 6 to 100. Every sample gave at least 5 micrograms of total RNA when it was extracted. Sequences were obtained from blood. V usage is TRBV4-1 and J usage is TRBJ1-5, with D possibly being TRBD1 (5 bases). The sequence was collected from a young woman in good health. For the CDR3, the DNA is TGCGCCAGCAGCCTCCGGGGCTCAGAGGTCGGTCAGCCCCAGCATTTT. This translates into CASSLRGSEVGQPQHF.